This passage covers 30 T cell receptor beta chains from one sample sequenced in a study of cytomegalovirus exposure and HLA in healthy donors. Method: immunoSEQ multiplex PCR; TCRdb's copy keeps in-frame clones and lacks some. The sample yields about 160,000 clones, roughly nine tenths seen once. Sequenced sample: PBMCs. The receptors shown here come from a woman aged 18-29 years in good health and CMV-seropositive.

This clone was seen ten or more times. The V call is TRBV5-1, the J call TRBJ1-2; no definite D call. The germline gives CDR1 SGHRS, CDR2 YFSETQ. The CDR3 spans 16 residues. V was trimmed by 5 bases and J by 2 bases, leaving 19 bases between them. CDR3 sequence reads: CASRNRTRVSNYGYTF. The CDR3 DNA reads as TGCGCCAGCAGGAATCGTACTCGGGTTTCGAACTATGGCTACACCTTC.

The chain employs TRBV5-6 and TRBJ2-1; maybe TRBD2 (6 bases). In germline, CDR1 is SGHDT, CDR2 YYEEEE. The CDR3 is 16 amino acids. The ends were cut back, 0 bases at V and 3 bases at J, with 13 bases in the middle. CDR3 residues: CASSLAAGTNYNEQFF. Written as DNA, the CDR3 is TGTGCCAGCAGCTTGGCCGCGGGGACCAACTACAATGAGCAGTTCTTC.

This clone was detected once. The chain employs TRBV9 and TRBJ2-3; 12 bases fit TRBD2. V was clipped by 3 bases and J by 2 bases; unmatched bases: 4. There are 16 residues in the CDR3. CDR1 SGDLS and CDR2 YYNGEE come from the germline V gene. The CDR3 nucleotides are TGTGCCAGCAGCGCCGGACTAGCGGGGATCACAGATACGCAGTATTTT. It codes for CASSAGLAGITDTQYF.

The chain couples TRBV4-1 to TRBJ2-7; 8 bases line up with TRBD2. CDR1 and CDR2 (germline): MGHRA, YSYEKL. The CDR3 runs 17 residues. Trimming took 4 bases from V and 0 from J; bases not matched to a gene: 11. The CDR3 is CASSPTAGGAPSYEQYF. The DNA of the CDR3 is TGCGCCAGCAGCCCAACCGCGGGAGGCGCTCCCTCCTACGAGCAGTACTTC.

This clone appeared once. J is TRBJ2-1 and V is TRBV7-3; 7 bases are a match to TRBD2. V lost 1 base to trimming and J lost 6 bases; unmatched junction nucleotides: 15. This CDR3 has 18 residues. Germline CDR1 reads SGHTA; CDR2 reads FQGTGA. This chain's CDR3 is CASSLSLGGREGSNEQFF. The CDR3 coding sequence is TGTGCCAGCAGCTTAAGTTTGGGAGGGAGGGAAGGTTCCAATGAGCAGTTCTTC.

The CDR3 sequence: CASSYRSAGDTQYF. CDR3 in DNA: TGCGCCAGCAGCTACCGTTCCGCGGGGGATACGCAGTATTTT. V and J are TRBV5-1 and TRBJ2-3, with D possibly TRBD2 on 6 matching bases. V lost 3 bases and J 6 bases, leaving 14 bases between the germline ends. Germline-derived CDR1 and CDR2 are SGHRS and YFSETQ. This CDR3 spans 14 amino acids. The whole variable domain, remainder taken from reference TRBV5-1 and TRBJ2-3, is KAGVTQTPRYLIKTRGQQVTLSCSPISGHRSVSWYQQTPGQGLQFLFEYFSETQRNKGNFPGRFSGRQFSNSRSEMNVSTLELGDSALYLCASSYRSAGDTQYFGPGTRLTVL.

This clone was picked up one time. This sequence joins TRBV29-1 and TRBJ2-1; the match to TRBD2 covers 12 bases. This CDR3 region has 13 residues. Germline V gene lookup returns CDR1 SQVTM and CDR2 ANQGSEA. Losses at the gene ends were 8 bases for V and 7 bases for J; bases not matched to a gene: 6. The CDR3 region is CSSRLAGVNEQFF. CDR3 bases: TGCAGCTCAAGACTAGCGGGGGTTAATGAGCAGTTCTTC.

This chain links TRBV10-3 with TRBJ1-2, with 7 bases fitting TRBD1. Germline CDR1 and CDR2: ENHRY and SYGVKD. The V and J ends lost 2 bases and 6 bases, in that order; junction bases with no gene match: 6. The CDR3 covers 14 residues. The CDR3 sequence: CAISEVQGGHGYTF. CDR3 coding DNA: TGTGCCATCAGTGAGGTTCAGGGGGGCCATGGCTACACCTTC.

This clone occurred once. The genes are TRBV4-3 and TRBJ2-4, with 12 nucleotides matching TRBD2. The V gene's germline CDR1 is LGHNA and CDR2 YSLEER. V lost 0 bases and J lost 1; bases outside the gene matches: 10. This CDR3 is 20 amino acids long. CDR3 region: CASSQEQLAGGAGAKNIQYF. DNA of the CDR3: TGCGCCAGCAGCCAAGAGCAACTAGCGGGAGGTGCTGGGGCCAAAAACATTCAGTACTTC.

The V gene is TRBV30, the J gene TRBJ2-7, with 9 bases lining up with TRBD2. CDR1 and CDR2 (germline): GTSNPN, SVGIG (reference sequence). V shed 4 bases, J shed 5 bases, and the junction held 6 bases outside the gene matches. CDR3 length: 13 residues. CDR3 in amino acids: CAWMGLAGHEQYF. In DNA, the CDR3 is TGTGCCTGGATGGGACTAGCAGGCCACGAGCAGTACTTC.

The chain is built from TRBV11-3 and TRBJ2-5; no clear D gene. V was shortened by 1 base and J by 5 bases, with 11 bases between the two germline ends. Per germline, CDR1 SGHNT and CDR2 YENEEA. CDR3 length equals 14 residues. CDR3 in amino acids: CASSLVRQAETQYF. The CDR3 bases are TGTGCCAGCAGCTTAGTCCGCCAGGCGGAGACCCAGTACTTC. The whole variable domain, remainder taken from reference TRBV11-3 and TRBJ2-5, is EAGVVQSPRYKIIEKKQPVAFWCNPISGHNTLYWYLQNLGQGPELLIRYENEEAVDDSQLPKDRFSAERLKGVDSTLKIQPAELGDSAVYLCASSLVRQAETQYFGPGTRLLVL.

This clone was observed a few times. The rearrangement joins TRBV30 to TRBJ2-3; 9 nucleotides line up with TRBD1. The CDR3 contains 14 residues. CDR1 is GTSNPN, CDR2 SVGIG, per germline (reference sequence). Trimming at V came to 3 bases and at J to 2 bases, leaving 3 bases not matched to a gene. CDR3 in amino acids: CAWRGQGFTDTQYF. DNA of the CDR3: TGTGCCTGGAGGGGACAGGGATTCACAGATACGCAGTATTTT.

This chain joins TRBV14 and TRBJ2-7, with 8 bases lining up with TRBD1. Germline V gene sequence: CDR1 SGHDN, CDR2 FVKESK. CDR3 length: 15 residues. V lost 3 bases to trimming and J lost 4 bases; unmatched junction nucleotides: 8. The CDR3 DNA sequence: TGTGCCAGCAGCCACCATGACAGGGGTGGTTACGAGCAGTACTTC. This codes for CASSHHDRGGYEQYF.

The chain recombines TRBV7-2 with TRBJ1-1; a weak D match, TRBD1 (5 bases). The germline V gene has CDR1 SGHTA and CDR2 FQGNSA. The germline V and J ends were trimmed by 2 bases and 1 base, with 20 bases remaining between them. The CDR3 spans 18 residues. This CDR3 reads CASSLISVGRGQNTEAFF. As DNA, the CDR3 is TGTGCCAGCAGCTTAATTTCGGTGGGGCGGGGCCAGAACACTGAAGCTTTCTTT. The complete variable domain, with remaining parts taken from reference TRBV7-2 and TRBJ1-1, reads GAGVSQSPSNKVTEKGKDVELRCDPISGHTALYWYRQSLGQGLEFLIYFQGNSAPDKSGLPSDRFSAERTGGSVSTLTIQRTQQEDSAVYLCASSLISVGRGQNTEAFFGQGTRLTVV.

This chain connects TRBV30 to TRBJ2-3, with D perhaps TRBD2 (6 bases). V lost 2 bases and J 2 bases, leaving 20 bases between the germline ends. Looked up from germline, CDR1 is GTSNPN and CDR2 is SVGIG (reference sequence). The CDR3 loop spans 17 amino acids. The CDR3 coding sequence is TGTGCCTGGAGTACCCGGGACTTTACCTCGTTCACAGATACGCAGTATTTT. This translates into CAWSTRDFTSFTDTQYF.

This clone was picked up a small number of times. The chain joins TRBV11-3 to TRBJ2-3, with 7 positions matching TRBD2. J lost 5 bases, V lost 0 bases, and 2 bases had no gene match. Germline values: CDR1 SGHNT, CDR2 YENEEA. The CDR3 is made up of 14 amino acids. CDR3 sequence reads: CASSLESGGDTQYF. CDR3 nucleotide sequence: TGTGCCAGCAGCTTAGAGTCGGGAGGAGATACGCAGTATTTT.

V gene TRBV27 combines with J gene TRBJ1-2; D is uncertain. The V gene lost 8 bases and the J gene lost 0 bases, with 16 bases spanning the gap. This CDR3 contains 15 residues. Germline assignment: CDR1 MNHEY and CDR2 SMNVEV (reference sequence). DNA for the CDR3: TGTGCCAGCGGAAGGAGCCGCACTACTAACTATGGCTACACCTTC. It specifies CASGRSRTTNYGYTF.

The V gene is TRBV18, the J gene TRBJ2-7, with TRBD1 matching 8 bases. V was pared by 3 bases and J by 3 bases, with 7 bases of the junction left unmatched. The CDR3 spans 15 residues. The germline V gene has CDR1 KGHSH and CDR2 LQKENI. The CDR3 region is CASSPTGQELYEQYF. DNA for the CDR3: TGTGCCAGCTCACCTACGGGACAGGAGCTCTACGAGCAGTACTTC.

The count of this clone is one. This chain connects TRBV11-2 to TRBJ2-1; D ambiguous. This CDR3 has 13 residues. V lost 2 bases to trimming and J lost 6 bases, with 8 bases between them. Germline CDR1 SGHAT, CDR2 FQNNGV. The CDR3 loop reads CASSLSSPNEQFF. The CDR3 nucleotides are TGTGCCAGCAGCTTATCTTCCCCCAATGAGCAGTTCTTC.

The chain couples TRBV19 to TRBJ2-2; D is possibly TRBD1 (6 bases). Trimming took off 1 base at V and 7 bases at J, with 7 bases between the two ends. The CDR3 is 13 amino acids. In germline, CDR1 is LNHDA, CDR2 SQIVND (reference sequence). The CDR3 DNA reads as TGTGCCAGTAGTATAGGACAGGTCGGGGAGCTGTTTTTT. It specifies CASSIGQVGELFF.

This sequence joins TRBV19 and TRBJ2-2; TRBD1 aligns across 7 bases. The CDR3 is 15 amino acids. The V gene end was trimmed by 3 bases and the J gene end by 5 bases; junction bases not matched to a gene: 6. The germline gives CDR1 LNHDA, CDR2 SQIVND (reference sequence). The CDR3 sequence: CASSMEFRGTGELFF. DNA of the CDR3: TGTGCCAGTAGTATGGAGTTCAGGGGGACCGGGGAGCTGTTTTTT. The variable domain in full, with the rest retrieved from reference TRBV19 and TRBJ2-2, is DGGITQSPKYLFRKEGQNVTLSCEQNLNHDAMYWYRQDPGQGLRLIYYSQIVNDFQKGDIAEGYSVSREKKESFPLTVTSAQKNPTAFYLCASSMEFRGTGELFFGEGSRLTVL.

The chain has TRBV6-5 and TRBJ2-7, with 9 bases lining up with TRBD1. Germline CDR1 and CDR2: MNHEY and SVGAGI. The CDR3 consists of 15 residues. V lost 5 bases, J lost 4 bases, and 9 bases stayed unmatched. The CDR3 is CASSGTGTGIYEQYF. The DNA for the CDR3 is TGTGCCAGCAGTGGAACCGGGACAGGGATTTACGAGCAGTACTTC.

This chain links TRBV7-9 with TRBJ2-7; 7 bases match TRBD1. Germline CDR1 and CDR2: SEHNR and FQNEAQ (reference sequence). V shed 5 bases and J 6 bases; nucleotides not matched to a gene: 16. The CDR3 covers 16 residues. Here the CDR3 DNA reads TGTGCCAGCAGCACACTTCGACAGGGTCTATTGGTCGAGCAGTACTTC. As protein: CASSTLRQGLLVEQYF.

The chain is built from TRBV6-5 and TRBJ2-3; TRBD1 matches 8 bases. The V segment lost 5 bases and the J segment 0 bases; nucleotides outside the gene matches: 4. This CDR3 region has 15 residues. Germline CDR1 reads MNHEY; CDR2 reads SVGAGI. CDR3 sequence reads: CASSTTGASTDTQYF. The CDR3 coding sequence is TGTGCCAGCAGTACGACAGGGGCCAGCACAGATACGCAGTATTTT.

J is TRBJ2-1 and V is TRBV7-2; TRBD2 matches at 7 bases. V lost 5 bases to trimming and J lost 13 bases; unmatched junction nucleotides: 11. Germline V gives CDR1 SGHTA, CDR2 FQGNSA. The CDR3 is 13 amino acids. Here the CDR3 DNA reads TGTGCCAGCAGCGCGCCGCGACTAGCAGGACAGTTCTTC. Translated, it gives CASSAPRLAGQFF.

The CDR3 sequence: CSGRESYEQYF. CDR3 nucleotides: TGCAGTGGCCGGGAGAGCTACGAGCAGTACTTC. The V gene is TRBV20-1, the J gene TRBJ2-7; maybe TRBD2 (6 bases). The CDR3 has 11 amino acids. CDR1 is DFQATT and CDR2 is SNEGSKA in the germline V gene (reference sequence). Trimming took 7 bases from V and 3 from J, leaving 10 bases between them.

The chain joins TRBV6-4 to TRBJ1-2, with 12 bases that match TRBD1. CDR3 length equals 17 residues. CDR1 and CDR2 from the germline V gene are MRHNA and SNTAGT. V was clipped by 10 bases and J by 4 bases; unmatched bases: 16. CDR3 sequence reads: CATPRDRGRSFAYGYTF. The DNA of the CDR3 is TGTGCCACTCCCCGGGACAGGGGGCGATCCTTTGCCTATGGCTACACCTTC.

V usage is TRBV4-3 and J usage is TRBJ1-1; no definite D call. In germline, CDR1 is LGHNA, CDR2 YSLEER. The CDR3 has 16 residues. V was shortened by 5 bases and J by 5 bases, with 21 bases between the two germline ends. The CDR3, as DNA: TGCGCCAGCAGCATCGGGCAGCGGCTAGGAGTTACTGAAGCTTTCTTT. Residues: CASSIGQRLGVTEAFF.

The chain uses TRBV30 and TRBJ1-4; D not certain. Germline CDR1 and CDR2: GTSNPN and SVGIG (reference sequence). The V end was cut by 5 bases, the J end by 8 bases, with 12 bases between. The CDR3 is made up of 12 amino acids. The CDR3 nucleotides are TGTGCCTGGTTGGGCCCGGCAGAAAAACTGTTTTTT. Residues: CAWLGPAEKLFF.

The chain carries TRBV25-1 and TRBJ1-2; 9 positions match TRBD1. CDR3 length equals 14 residues. Germline V lookup: CDR1 MGHDK, CDR2 SYGVNS. Trimming cost V 6 bases and J 8 bases; bases outside gene matches: 10. This chain's CDR3 is CASSPGQGIIGYTF. The CDR3 DNA reads TGTGCCAGCAGCCCGGGACAGGGTATAATCGGCTACACCTTC.